The TCR beta chain described here comes from a study of cytomegalovirus exposure and HLA in healthy donors. CDR1 and CDR2 from the germline V gene are SGHTA and FQGNSA. V was clipped by 5 bases and J by 10 bases, with 14 bases between them. The CDR3 contains 12 residues. Primers for the PCR totalled 60 Vbeta and 13 Jbeta. Assay used: immunoSEQ multiplex PCR; TCRdb lists only in-frame clones, some missing. The sample carries approximately 160,000 clones, over 70% recorded once. Overall study results and limits: Sequencing likely generated an artifact that appeared as a cluster of highly shared sequence variants. Equally common other TCR beta chains were less clonally expanded than HLA-associated ones, a later analysis found.

A remark on this clone: Its cognate antigen is unknown.

V usage is TRBV7-2 and J usage is TRBJ1-1, with D possibly matching TRBD1 (6 bases). This sequence was found in a woman aged 50 to 60 in good health and CMV-seropositive. Sequenced material: PBMCs. The CDR3 protein is CASSPWGGRAFF. The CDR3 DNA sequence: TGTGCCAGCAGCCCCTGGGGGGGGCGAGCTTTCTTT.